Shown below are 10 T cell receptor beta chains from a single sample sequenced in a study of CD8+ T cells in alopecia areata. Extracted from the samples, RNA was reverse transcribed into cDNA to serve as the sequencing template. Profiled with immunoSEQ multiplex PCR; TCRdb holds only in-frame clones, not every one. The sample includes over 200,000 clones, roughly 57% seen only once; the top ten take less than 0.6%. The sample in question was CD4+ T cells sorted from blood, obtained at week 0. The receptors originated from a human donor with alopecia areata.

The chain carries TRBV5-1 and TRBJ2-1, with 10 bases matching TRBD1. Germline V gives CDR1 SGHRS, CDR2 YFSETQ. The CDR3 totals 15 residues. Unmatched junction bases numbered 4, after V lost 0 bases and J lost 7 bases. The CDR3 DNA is TGCGCCAGCAGCTTGGGACAGGGGGCGGCGAATGAGCAGTTCTTC. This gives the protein CASSLGQGAANEQFF. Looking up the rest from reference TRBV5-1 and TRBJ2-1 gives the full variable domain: KAGVTQTPRYLIKTRGQQVTLSCSPISGHRSVSWYQQTPGQGLQFLFEYFSETQRNKGNFPGRFSGRQFSNSRSEMNVSTLELGDSALYLCASSLGQGAANEQFFGPGTRLTVL.

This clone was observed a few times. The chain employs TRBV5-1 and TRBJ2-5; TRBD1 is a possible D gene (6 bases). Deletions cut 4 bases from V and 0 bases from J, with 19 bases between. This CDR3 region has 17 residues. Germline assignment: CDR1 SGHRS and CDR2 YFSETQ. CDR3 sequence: CASSQLRGQRNQETQYF. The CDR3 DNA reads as TGCGCCAGCAGCCAACTACGTGGACAGAGGAACCAAGAGACCCAGTACTTC.

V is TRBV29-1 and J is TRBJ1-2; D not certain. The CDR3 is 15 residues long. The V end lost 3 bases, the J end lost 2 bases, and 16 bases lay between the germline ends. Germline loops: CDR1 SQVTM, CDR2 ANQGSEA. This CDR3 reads CSVDALGPENYGYTF. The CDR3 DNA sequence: TGCAGCGTTGATGCTCTTGGACCCGAAAACTATGGCTACACCTTC. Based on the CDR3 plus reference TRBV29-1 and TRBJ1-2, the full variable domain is SAVISQKPSRDICQRGTSLTIQCQVDSQVTMMFWYRQQPGQSLTLIATANQGSEATYESGFVIDKFPISRPNLTFSTLTVSNMSPEDSSIYLCSVDALGPENYGYTFGSGTRLTVV.

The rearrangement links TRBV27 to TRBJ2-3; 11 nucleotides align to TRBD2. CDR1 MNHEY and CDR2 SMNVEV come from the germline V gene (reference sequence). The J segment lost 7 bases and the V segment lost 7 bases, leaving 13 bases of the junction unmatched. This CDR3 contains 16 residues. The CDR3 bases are TGTGCCAGCAAACTAGCGGGGGAGCCTTATTTGAATACGCAGTATTTT. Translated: CASKLAGEPYLNTQYF.

CDR3 DNA sequence: TGCAGCTCCGCGGGACAGGGCTACGAGCAGTACTTC. Translated: CSSAGQGYEQYF. The gene calls are TRBV29-1 and TRBJ2-7; 9 bases agree with TRBD1. This CDR3 has 12 amino acids. CDR1 is SQVTM and CDR2 is ANQGSEA in the germline V gene. With 8 bases clipped from V and 3 bases from J, the junction kept 5 bases outside the gene matches.

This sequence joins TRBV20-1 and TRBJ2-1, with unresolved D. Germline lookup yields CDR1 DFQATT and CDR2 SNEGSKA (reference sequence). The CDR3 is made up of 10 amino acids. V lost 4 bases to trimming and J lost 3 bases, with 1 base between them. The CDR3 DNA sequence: TGCAGTGCTAACTACAATGAGCAGTTCTTC. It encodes CSANYNEQFF.

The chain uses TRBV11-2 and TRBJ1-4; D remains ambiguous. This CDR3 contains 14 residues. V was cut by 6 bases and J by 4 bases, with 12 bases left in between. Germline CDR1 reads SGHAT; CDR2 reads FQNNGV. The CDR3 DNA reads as TGTGCCAGCAGGGGGTGGCCCAATAATGAAAAACTGTTTTTT. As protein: CASRGWPNNEKLFF. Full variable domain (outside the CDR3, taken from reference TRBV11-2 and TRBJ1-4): EAGVAQSPRYKIIEKRQSVAFWCNPISGHATLYWYQQILGQGPKLLIQFQNNGVVDDSQLPKDRFSAERLKGVDSTLKIQPAKLEDSAVYLCASRGWPNNEKLFFGSGTQLSVL.

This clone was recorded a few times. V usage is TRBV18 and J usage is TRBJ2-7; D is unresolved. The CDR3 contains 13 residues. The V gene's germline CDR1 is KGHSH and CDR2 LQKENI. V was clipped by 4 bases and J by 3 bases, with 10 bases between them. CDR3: CASSRLGNYEQYF. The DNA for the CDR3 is TGTGCCAGCTCACGACTTGGGAACTACGAGCAGTACTTC.

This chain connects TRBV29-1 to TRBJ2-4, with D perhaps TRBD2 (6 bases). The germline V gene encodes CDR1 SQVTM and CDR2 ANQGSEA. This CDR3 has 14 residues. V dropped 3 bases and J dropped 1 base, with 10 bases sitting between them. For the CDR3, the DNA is TGCAGCGTTGACGGGGGAGCGGCCAAAAACATTCAGTACTTC. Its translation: CSVDGGAAKNIQYF.

CDR3 protein: CASGESSYEQYF. In DNA form, the CDR3 reads TGTGCCAGCGGGGAAAGCTCCTACGAGCAGTACTTC. The chain joins TRBV6-5 to TRBJ2-7; D remains unclear. The V end lost 8 bases, the J end lost 0 bases, and 8 bases lay between the germline ends. This CDR3 has 12 amino acids. CDR1 is MNHEY, CDR2 SVGAGI, per germline.